This T cell receptor (beta chain) is from a study of blood T cells in healthy people across ages (dated by TCRdb to between 2014 and 2016). Some background on the complete study: In model experiments, template switching captured about one uniquely barcoded TCR beta cDNA molecule for every two T cells. Using deep sequencing normalized with unique cDNA molecular identifiers, the study measured how TCR beta repertoire diversity changes with age. To avoid experimental bias, donors of different ages were randomly spread across the sequencing lanes. The donors were split into four age groups: young (average around 17 years), middle-aged (nearly 40), aged (roughly 65) and long-lived (under 85). Two additional independent replicas of 1 million unique cDNA reads from the same blood draw were analyzed for two donors (one aged 18 to 30 and one aged 80 or older).

The approximately 40 donors, aged roughly 6 to 95 years, were systemically healthy Caucasian individuals from Russia. Each donor gave around 9 milliliters of peripheral blood, collected into EDTA-treated Vacutainer tubes. PBMCs were isolated by Ficoll-Paque density-gradient centrifugation, with at least 6 million obtained per sample. Trizol reagent was used to extract total RNA from the PBMCs, yielding at least 6 micrograms per sample. Naive CD45RAhigh/CD27high T cell percentages were measured by flow cytometry on a PBMC aliquot from every donor. V is trimmed back by 8 bases and J by 0 bases, and the junction contains 5 bases that no gene match accounts for. The CDR3 holds 14 amino acids from the cysteine to the phenylalanine. Only the CDR3 part of the read is kept: 42 bases, read in frame from the first base. According to the germline V gene, CDR1 reads SGHAT and CDR2 reads FQNNGV. The library relied on 5' RACE. Sequencing instrument: Illumina HiSeq 2500. A second PCR of roughly 6 to 12 cycles was run with a J-beta primer mix and a sample-barcoded 5' primer. Each TCR beta cDNA molecule received a unique molecular identifier from a template-switch 5' adaptor carrying 12 random nucleotides. Each sample yielded at least 3 million CDR3-containing paired-end reads. The Mint cDNA synthesis kit, primed by a TRBC-specific oligonucleotide, was used to synthesize first-strand cDNA from all RNA. Following uracil-DNA glycosylase treatment, all cDNA underwent a first 18-cycle PCR with the universal primers M1SS and BC2_uni_R. As for the original processing: Each sample was normalized by randomly selecting 1 million high-quality reads, each carrying a distinct molecular identifier. Reads with shared molecular identifiers were discarded instead of being binned into consensus sequences. MiTCR, with a Q25 quality threshold and the strictest error-elimination algorithm, was used for CDR3 identification, clonotype clustering and error correction. Lower-bound total TCR beta diversity was estimated with a nonparametric unseen species model using Euler transformation. TCRdb cleaned the public reads at Q25 with fastp, built clones with MiXCR and kept in-frame beta chains. Each CDR3 protein gets just one entry, which takes the most common genes and DNA from the rows behind it. In this record, the V and J calls reflect TCRdb's handling and not the investigators' own analysis. Across this sample there are about 570,000 distinct CDR3 sequences, with 27% seen only once. Of the sample, about 18% is held by the ten largest clones.

General conclusions and limits of the study: A strong correlation was found between observed TCR beta diversity and the percentage of naive T cells measured by flow cytometry. Estimates of total diversity from one million sequenced T cells were regarded as lower bounds and underestimates. Compared with the aged group, the long-lived group had more naive CD4+ T cells, fewer expanded clones and increased TCR diversity, suggesting age selection. Since profiling was done on bulk unsorted PBMCs, naive and antigen-experienced compartments could not be conclusively compared. The CMV infection status of donors was not known, potentially confounding age-related changes in expanded clonotypes. Observed TCR beta diversity per million T cells fell roughly linearly with age, and a significant reduction was already apparent by age roughly 40.

Comment on this clonotype: The antigen it recognizes is unknown. Nothing much larger sits one base from this clone, and base qualities are not available.

Sequenced material: blood. The V and J segments used are TRBV11-2 and TRBJ2-5, with TRBD2 matching 8 junction bases. The source is a woman in her 70s in good health. The CDR3 region reads CASGERGNQETQYF. The nucleotide sequence reads as follows: TGTGCCAGCGGAGAGCGGGGGAACCAAGAGACCCAGTACTTC.